The 10 T cell receptor beta chains below all came from one sample that was sequenced in a study of OX40 agonist ivuxolimab in advanced cancers. Sequencing used immunoSEQ multiplex PCR; TCRdb keeps in-frame clones, though not all of them. The sample holds around 150,000 clones, 94% seen once. Sequenced here: CD4+ or CD8+ T cells sorted from blood, sampled in a trial of the OX40 agonist ivuxolimab. Source of these receptors: an adult with an advanced solid tumor such as melanoma, head and neck, liver or kidney cancer.

The chain combines TRBV11-2 with TRBJ1-1; D is possibly TRBD1 (5 bases). Germline assignment: CDR1 SGHAT and CDR2 FQNNGV. V was clipped by 1 base and J by 3 bases, with 9 bases between them. The CDR3 spans 14 residues. CDR3 sequence: CASSLGWGDTEAFF. CDR3 nucleotide sequence: TGTGCCAGCAGCTTAGGATGGGGGGACACTGAAGCTTTCTTT. Together with reference TRBV11-2 and TRBJ1-1, the CDR3 gives the full variable domain: EAGVAQSPRYKIIEKRQSVAFWCNPISGHATLYWYQQILGQGPKLLIQFQNNGVVDDSQLPKDRFSAERLKGVDSTLKIQPAKLEDSAVYLCASSLGWGDTEAFFGQGTRLTVV.

V and J are TRBV5-1 and TRBJ1-4; TRBD1 agrees at 12 bases. The J segment lost 2 bases and the V segment lost 2 bases, leaving 7 bases of the junction unmatched. Germline-derived CDR1 and CDR2 are SGHRS and YFSETQ. The CDR3 contains 18 residues. CDR3 nucleotides: TGCGCCAGCAGCTTAGAACCCGGGACAGGGGGCACTAATGAAAAACTGTTTTTT. Amino acids: CASSLEPGTGGTNEKLFF. Drawing the rest from reference TRBV5-1 and TRBJ1-4, the complete variable domain is KAGVTQTPRYLIKTRGQQVTLSCSPISGHRSVSWYQQTPGQGLQFLFEYFSETQRNKGNFPGRFSGRQFSNSRSEMNVSTLELGDSALYLCASSLEPGTGGTNEKLFFGSGTQLSVL.

The rearrangement uses TRBV5-1 and TRBJ2-1; 13 positions match TRBD2. V lost 7 bases, J lost 5 bases, and 3 bases stayed unmatched. CDR1 is SGHRS, CDR2 YFSETQ, per germline. This CDR3 has 14 residues. The CDR3 coding sequence is TGCGCCAGCCGGACTAGCGGGAGAAACAATGAGCAGTTCTTC. Amino acid sequence: CASRTSGRNNEQFF.

Of note for this clone: Since no conserved phenylalanine or tryptophan closes the CDR3, a read error is the likely cause. The limits of the CDR3 on the DNA are not certain, so only TCRdb's listed CDR3 is given. The J gene is TRBJ1-2, the V gene TRBV28. Inclusive of both ends, the CDR3 amounts to 12 amino acids. Germline values: CDR1 MDHEN, CDR2 SYDVKM. The CDR3 is CASSPGGSGPRL.

The chain combines TRBV6-6 with TRBJ2-1; 9 bases match TRBD1. CDR3 size: 15 residues. The V and J ends lost 4 bases and 8 bases, in that order; junction bases with no gene match: 9. The germline CDR1 and CDR2 sequences are MNHNY and SVGAGI (reference sequence). CDR3 sequence: CASSSSGTGTHEQFF. The CDR3 DNA reads TGTGCCAGCAGTTCCTCCGGGACAGGGACCCATGAGCAGTTCTTC.

This chain connects TRBV14 to TRBJ1-2, with 9 nucleotides matching TRBD1. Trimming cost V 6 bases and J 1 base; bases outside gene matches: 3. Germline V gene sequence: CDR1 SGHDN, CDR2 FVKESK. The CDR3 runs 14 residues. The CDR3, as DNA: TGTGCCAGCAGGGGGACAGGGAGTAACTATGGCTACACCTTC. Amino acids: CASRGTGSNYGYTF.

This clone was detected only once. The chain uses TRBV27 and TRBJ1-1, with D uncertain. The germline V and J ends were trimmed by 5 bases and 8 bases, with 15 bases remaining between them. The germline CDR1 and CDR2 sequences are MNHEY and SMNVEV (reference sequence). The CDR3 sequence is 13 residues long. CDR3 protein: CASSREGAGEAFF. The CDR3, as DNA: TGTGCCAGCAGTCGGGAGGGAGCGGGGGAAGCTTTCTTT.

The rearrangement joins TRBV5-1 to TRBJ2-5; D possibly corresponds to TRBD1 (6 bases). The CDR3 extends over 13 amino acids. Trimming stripped 3 bases from V and 5 bases from J, with 11 bases between. Germline V gene lookup returns CDR1 SGHRS and CDR2 YFSETQ. The CDR3 sequence is CASSSGHRETQYF. Here the CDR3 DNA reads TGCGCCAGCAGCTCGGGACACCGGGAGACCCAGTACTTC.

The chain uses TRBV6-6 and TRBJ1-1, with D possibly being TRBD1 (5 bases). The CDR3 length is 14 residues. V lost 5 bases and J 0 bases, leaving 10 bases between the germline ends. The germline gives CDR1 MNHNY, CDR2 SVGAGI (reference sequence). CDR3 nucleotide sequence: TGTGCCAGCAGTCACGGACATCTGAACACTGAAGCTTTCTTT. It codes for CASSHGHLNTEAFF.

The chain recombines TRBV9 with TRBJ1-1, with D perhaps TRBD1 (5 bases). The CDR3 runs to 15 residues. The germline gives CDR1 SGDLS, CDR2 YYNGEE. Deletions cut 0 bases from V and 11 bases from J, with 20 bases between. This CDR3 reads CASSVDIYGGGDAFF. CDR3 coding DNA: TGTGCCAGCAGCGTAGATATATATGGGGGAGGGGATGCTTTCTTT.